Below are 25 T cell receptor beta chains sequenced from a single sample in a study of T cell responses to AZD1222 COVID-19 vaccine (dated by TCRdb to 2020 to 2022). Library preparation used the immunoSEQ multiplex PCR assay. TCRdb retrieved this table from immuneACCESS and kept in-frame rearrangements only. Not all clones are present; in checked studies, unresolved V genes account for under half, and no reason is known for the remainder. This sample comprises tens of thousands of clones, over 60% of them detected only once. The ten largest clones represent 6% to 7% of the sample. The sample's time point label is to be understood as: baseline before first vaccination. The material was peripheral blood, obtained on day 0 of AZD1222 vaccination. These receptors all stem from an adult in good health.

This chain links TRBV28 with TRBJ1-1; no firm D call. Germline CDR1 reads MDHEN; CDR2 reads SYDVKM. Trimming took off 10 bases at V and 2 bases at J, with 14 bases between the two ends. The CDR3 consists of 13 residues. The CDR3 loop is CAIKSQINTEAFF. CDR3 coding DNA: TGTGCCATCAAGTCGCAGATTAACACTGAAGCTTTCTTT.

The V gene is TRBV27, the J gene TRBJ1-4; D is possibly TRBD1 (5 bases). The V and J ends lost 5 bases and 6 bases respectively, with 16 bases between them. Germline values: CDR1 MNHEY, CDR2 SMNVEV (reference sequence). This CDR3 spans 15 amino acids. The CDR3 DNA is TGTGCCAGCAGTCCATCAGGGTCTTGGGATGAAAAACTGTTTTTT. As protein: CASSPSGSWDEKLFF.

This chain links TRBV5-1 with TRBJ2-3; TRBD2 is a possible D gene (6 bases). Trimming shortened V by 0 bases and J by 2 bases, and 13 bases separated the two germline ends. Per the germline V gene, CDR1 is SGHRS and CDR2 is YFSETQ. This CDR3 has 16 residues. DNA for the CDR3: TGCGCCAGCAGCTTGGCGACGGGCGGGGCCACAGATACGCAGTATTTT. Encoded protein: CASSLATGGATDTQYF.

The CDR3 protein is CASTGTGETYGYTF. The CDR3 nucleotides are TGTGCCAGCACGGGGACAGGGGAGACCTATGGCTACACCTTC. The rearrangement links TRBV2 to TRBJ1-2, with 10 positions matching TRBD1. V shed 7 bases, J shed 4 bases, and the junction held 6 bases outside the gene matches. The CDR3 extends over 14 amino acids. Germline lookup yields CDR1 SNHLY and CDR2 FYNNEI.

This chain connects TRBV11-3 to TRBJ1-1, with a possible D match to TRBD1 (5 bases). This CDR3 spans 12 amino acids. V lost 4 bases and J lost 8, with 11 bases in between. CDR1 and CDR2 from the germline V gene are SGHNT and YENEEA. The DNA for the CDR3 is TGTGCCAGCAGCTCCCAGGGCACCGAAGCTTTCTTT. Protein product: CASSSQGTEAFF.

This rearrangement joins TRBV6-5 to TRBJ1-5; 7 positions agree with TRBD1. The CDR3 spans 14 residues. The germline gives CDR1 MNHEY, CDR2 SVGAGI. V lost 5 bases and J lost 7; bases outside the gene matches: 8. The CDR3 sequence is CASSQRQGRQPQHF. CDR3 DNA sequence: TGTGCCAGCAGTCAGCGACAGGGAAGGCAGCCCCAGCATTTT.

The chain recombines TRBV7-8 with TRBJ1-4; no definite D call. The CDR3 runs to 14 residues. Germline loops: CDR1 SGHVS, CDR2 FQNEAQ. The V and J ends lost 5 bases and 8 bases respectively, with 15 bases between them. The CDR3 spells CASSPGPGREKLFF. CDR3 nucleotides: TGTGCCAGCAGCCCGGGCCCGGGCCGGGAAAAACTGTTTTTT.

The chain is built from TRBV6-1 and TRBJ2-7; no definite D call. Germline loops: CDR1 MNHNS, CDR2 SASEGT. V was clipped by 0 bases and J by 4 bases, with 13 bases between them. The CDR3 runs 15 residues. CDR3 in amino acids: CASSEAQLPAYEQYF. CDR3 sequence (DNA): TGTGCCAGCAGTGAAGCCCAACTACCAGCATACGAGCAGTACTTC.

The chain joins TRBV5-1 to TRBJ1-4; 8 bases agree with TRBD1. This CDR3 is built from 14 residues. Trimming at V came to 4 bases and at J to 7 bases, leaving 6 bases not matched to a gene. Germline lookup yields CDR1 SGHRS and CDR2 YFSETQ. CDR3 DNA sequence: TGCGCCAGCAGCCCTGGACAGGGTAGTGAAAAACTGTTTTTT. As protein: CASSPGQGSEKLFF.

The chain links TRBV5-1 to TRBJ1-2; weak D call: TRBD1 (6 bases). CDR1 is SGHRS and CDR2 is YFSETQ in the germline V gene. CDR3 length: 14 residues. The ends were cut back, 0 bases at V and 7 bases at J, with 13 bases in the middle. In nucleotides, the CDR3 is TGCGCCAGCAGCTTGGGGTCAGGGGATCTTGGCTACACCTTC. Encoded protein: CASSLGSGDLGYTF. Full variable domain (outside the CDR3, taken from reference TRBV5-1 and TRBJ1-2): KAGVTQTPRYLIKTRGQQVTLSCSPISGHRSVSWYQQTPGQGLQFLFEYFSETQRNKGNFPGRFSGRQFSNSRSEMNVSTLELGDSALYLCASSLGSGDLGYTFGSGTRLTVV.

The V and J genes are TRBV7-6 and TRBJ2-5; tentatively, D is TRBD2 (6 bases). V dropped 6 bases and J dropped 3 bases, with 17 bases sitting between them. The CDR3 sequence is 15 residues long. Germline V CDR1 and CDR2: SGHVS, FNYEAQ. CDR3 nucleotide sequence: TGTGCCAGCAGTCTTCCGGGACGGAGGGAAGAGACCCAGTACTTC. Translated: CASSLPGRREETQYF.

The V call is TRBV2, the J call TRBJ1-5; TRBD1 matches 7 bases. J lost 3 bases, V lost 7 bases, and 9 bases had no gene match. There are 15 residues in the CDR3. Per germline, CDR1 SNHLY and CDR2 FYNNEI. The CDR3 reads CASTISDRINQPQHF. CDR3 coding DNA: TGTGCCAGCACTATCTCGGACAGGATCAATCAGCCCCAGCATTTT.

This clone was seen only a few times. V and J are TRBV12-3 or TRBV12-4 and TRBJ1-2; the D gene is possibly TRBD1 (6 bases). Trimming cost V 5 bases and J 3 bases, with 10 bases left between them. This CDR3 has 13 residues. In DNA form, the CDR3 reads TGTGCCAGCAGTCAATACAGGGACTATGGCTACACCTTC. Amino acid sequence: CASSQYRDYGYTF.

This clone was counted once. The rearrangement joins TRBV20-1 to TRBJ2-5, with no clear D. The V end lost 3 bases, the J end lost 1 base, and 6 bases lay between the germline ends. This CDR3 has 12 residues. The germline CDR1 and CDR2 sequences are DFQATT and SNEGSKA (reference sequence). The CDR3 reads CSASYFQETQYF. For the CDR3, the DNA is TGCAGTGCTAGTTACTTCCAAGAGACCCAGTACTTC.

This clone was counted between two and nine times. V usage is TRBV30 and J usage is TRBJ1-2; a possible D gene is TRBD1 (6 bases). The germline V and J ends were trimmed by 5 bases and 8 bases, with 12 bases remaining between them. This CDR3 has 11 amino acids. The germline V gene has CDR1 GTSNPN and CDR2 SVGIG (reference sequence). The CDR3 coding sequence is TGTGCCTGGGGCGCAGGGGCGGGCTACACCTTC. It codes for CAWGAGAGYTF.

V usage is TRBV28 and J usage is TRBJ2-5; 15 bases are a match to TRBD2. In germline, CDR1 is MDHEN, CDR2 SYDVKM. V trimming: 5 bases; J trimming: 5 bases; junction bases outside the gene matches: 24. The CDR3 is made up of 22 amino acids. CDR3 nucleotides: TGTGCCAGCAGTCCCATTCTCGGACTAGCGGGAGGGCCAAAGAAGTCCGGGGAGACCCAGTACTTC. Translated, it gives CASSPILGLAGGPKKSGETQYF.

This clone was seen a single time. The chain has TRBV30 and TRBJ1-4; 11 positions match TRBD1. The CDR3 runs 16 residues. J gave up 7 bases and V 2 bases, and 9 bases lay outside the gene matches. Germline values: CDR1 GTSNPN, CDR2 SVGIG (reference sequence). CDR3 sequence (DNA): TGTGCCTGGAGTCCCGGGACAGGGGGTGGGGGTGAAAAACTGTTTTTT. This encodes CAWSPGTGGGGEKLFF.

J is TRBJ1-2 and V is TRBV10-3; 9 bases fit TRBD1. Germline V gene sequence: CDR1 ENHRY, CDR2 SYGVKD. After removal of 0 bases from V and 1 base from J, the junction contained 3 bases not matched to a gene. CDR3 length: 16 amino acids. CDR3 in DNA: TGTGCCATCAGTGAGTCGACGGGACAGGGTAACTATGGCTACACCTTC. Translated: CAISESTGQGNYGYTF.

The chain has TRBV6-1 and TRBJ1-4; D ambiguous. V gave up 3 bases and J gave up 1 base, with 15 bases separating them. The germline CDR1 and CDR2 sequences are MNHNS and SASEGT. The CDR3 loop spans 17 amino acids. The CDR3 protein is CASSDRQLAGTNEKLFF. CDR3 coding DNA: TGTGCCAGCAGTGACCGGCAGTTGGCGGGAACTAATGAAAAACTGTTTTTT.

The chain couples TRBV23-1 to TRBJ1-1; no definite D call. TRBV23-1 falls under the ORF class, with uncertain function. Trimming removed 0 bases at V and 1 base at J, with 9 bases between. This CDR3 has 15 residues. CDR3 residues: CASSQSWRKNTEAFF. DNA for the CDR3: TGCGCCAGCAGTCAATCGTGGCGGAAGAACACTGAAGCTTTCTTT.

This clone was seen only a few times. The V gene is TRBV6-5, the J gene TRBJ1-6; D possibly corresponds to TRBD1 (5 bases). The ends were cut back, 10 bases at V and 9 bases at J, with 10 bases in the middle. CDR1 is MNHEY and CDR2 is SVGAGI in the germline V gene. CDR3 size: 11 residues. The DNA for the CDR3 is TGTGCCACCCAGGACATTTCACCCCTCCACTTT. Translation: CATQDISPLHF.

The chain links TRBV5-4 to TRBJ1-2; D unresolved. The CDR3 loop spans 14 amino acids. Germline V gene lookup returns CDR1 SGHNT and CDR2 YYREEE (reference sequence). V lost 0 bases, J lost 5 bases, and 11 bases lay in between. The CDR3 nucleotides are TGTGCCAGCAGCTTGGTTGGAGTTCCTTATGGCTACACCTTC. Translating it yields CASSLVGVPYGYTF.

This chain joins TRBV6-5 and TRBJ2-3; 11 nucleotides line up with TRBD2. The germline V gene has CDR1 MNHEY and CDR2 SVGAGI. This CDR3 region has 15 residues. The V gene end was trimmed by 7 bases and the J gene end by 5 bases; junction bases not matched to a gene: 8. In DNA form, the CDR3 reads TGTGCCAGCACCACCCTAGCGGGGGGTCGAGATACGCAGTATTTT. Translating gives CASTTLAGGRDTQYF.

CDR3 nucleotides: TGTGCCAGCAGGCCGGGACTAGCGGGGACAGATACGCAGTATTTT. This gives the protein CASRPGLAGTDTQYF. V and J are TRBV7-2 and TRBJ2-3, with 13 nucleotides matching TRBD2. V was clipped by 6 bases and J by 3 bases; unmatched bases: 3. The germline gives CDR1 SGHTA, CDR2 FQGNSA. CDR3 size: 15 residues.

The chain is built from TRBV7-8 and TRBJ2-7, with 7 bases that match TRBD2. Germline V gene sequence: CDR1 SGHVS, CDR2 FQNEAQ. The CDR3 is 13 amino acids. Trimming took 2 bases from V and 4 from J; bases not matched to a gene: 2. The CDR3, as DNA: TGTGCCAGCAGCTTATCGGGGGGATACGAGCAGTACGTC. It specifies CASSLSGGYEQYV.